This record concerns one T cell receptor beta chain sequence. The germline V and J ends were trimmed by 10 bases and 7 bases, with 13 bases remaining between them. The CDR3 covers 12 residues. Germline CDR1 reads SNHLY; CDR2 reads FYNNEI. The entry originates in a study of blood T cell repertoires in COVID-19. Overall study context: The origin of the acute and convalescent COVID-19 samples was the United States, Italy and Spain. The analysed material was cDNA or gDNA that came from T cells, B-cell-depleted T cells, or PBMCs.

In the study's own analysis: The assay estimated nucleated cells by amplifying reference gene primers. Profiled with immunoSEQ multiplex PCR; TCRdb holds only in-frame clones, not every one. V and J calls and clone size follow that table, whereas D and trimming were derived from the DNA. In the table there are hundreds of thousands of clones, roughly 80% of which are singletons. This clonotype was sampled from a woman aged 45-59 years with active or convalescent COVID-19. Sequences were obtained from peripheral blood. The chain is built from TRBV2 and TRBJ2-2, with D maybe TRBD1 (5 bases). The CDR3 reads CATARAVGELFF. The DNA of the CDR3 is TGTGCCACAGCCAGGGCTGTCGGGGAGCTGTTTTTT.